This T cell receptor (beta chain) derives from a study of cytomegalovirus exposure and HLA in healthy donors. A note on this clone: The antigen remains unidentified.

The PCR made use of 60 Vbeta and 13 Jbeta primers. Some clones are missing from TCRdb's copy, which holds only in-frame ones; the method was immunoSEQ multiplex PCR. The top ten hold roughly 7.7% of the sample, which has over 100,000 clones, more than 75% seen once. Findings and caveats of the study: DRB1 showed the most TCR associations and HLA-C the fewest in a later analysis, as rates varied by HLA locus. Some highly shared sequence variants likely arose as a pipeline artifact.

The germline V gene encodes CDR1 LNHDA and CDR2 SQIVND (reference sequence). The CDR3 is made up of 14 amino acids. Trimming removed 3 bases at V and 2 bases at J, with 10 bases between. The specimen was PBMCs. The genes are TRBV19 and TRBJ1-2; D remains ambiguous. The receptor was derived from a woman aged 45-65 years in good health and CMV-seropositive. CDR3 DNA sequence: TGTGCCAGTAGTATGGGCCTCCGAAACTATGGCTACACCTTC. It is translated as CASSMGLRNYGYTF.